The 27 T cell receptor beta chains listed next were all sequenced from one sample in a study of metastatic and nonmetastatic thyroid tumors. Treatment of any kind had been given to no patient before thyroid surgery. TCRdb ran MiXCR on the PCR reads. The sample yields 42,000 or so clones, around 18% seen once. Source material: tumor tissue. All receptors come from a female donor with papillary thyroid cancer or a benign thyroid nodule (not recorded which). Some clones in this sample may be carry-over from other donors' samples.

This clone was recorded at least ten times. This rearrangement joins TRBV2 to TRBJ2-2; D ambiguous. Germline V CDR1 and CDR2: SNHLY, FYNNEI. Trimming pared 5 bases from V and 7 bases from J, leaving 14 bases between. This CDR3 region has 14 residues. The CDR3 DNA reads as TGTGCCAGCAGTTTGTTAGGGATTGGCGGGGAGCTGTTTTTT. This encodes CASSLLGIGGELFF.

For this clone: Being one base from a much bigger clone, this may be a read error. This sequence joins TRBV7-8 and TRBJ2-3; 8 bases map to TRBD2. Per the germline V gene, CDR1 is SGHVS and CDR2 is FQNEAQ. The CDR3 consists of 16 residues. The CDR3 spells CAGSLARGRRADTQYF. The CDR3 DNA is TGTGCCGGCAGCTTAGCGCGCGGGAGGCGGGCAGATACGCAGTATTTT.

Ten or more counts support this clone. In nucleotides, the CDR3 is TGCGCCAGCAGCTTGGTAGCGGCCGCCACCGGGGAGCTGTTTTTT. It is translated as CASSLVAAATGELFF. The chain uses TRBV5-1 and TRBJ2-2; TRBD2 might be the D (6 bases). The CDR3 loop spans 15 amino acids. V was cut by 0 bases and J by 4 bases, with 10 bases left in between. From germline, CDR1 is SGHRS and CDR2 YFSETQ.

This clone was seen ten or more times. The V gene is TRBV19, the J gene TRBJ1-5; 7 bases align to TRBD1. There are 13 residues in the CDR3. Germline values: CDR1 LNHDA, CDR2 SQIVND (reference sequence). J was trimmed by 4 bases and V by 6 bases; bases with no gene match: 3. CDR3: CASRPQGNQPQHF. The CDR3 region has the DNA TGTGCCAGTAGACCACAGGGGAATCAGCCCCAGCATTTT.

This clone was detected many times. This chain uses TRBV6-2 or TRBV6-3 with TRBJ2-7, with TRBD2 matching over 12 bases. Germline V gene lookup returns CDR1 MNHEY and CDR2 SVGEGT. V was clipped by 7 bases and J by 5 bases; unmatched bases: 9. The CDR3 has 15 residues. The CDR3 bases are TGTGCCAGCACCCCACTCGGACTAGCGGGAAACGAGCAGTACTTC. This codes for CASTPLGLAGNEQYF.

At least ten counts were recorded for this clone. V gene TRBV13 combines with J gene TRBJ2-7; no definite D call. V was trimmed by 2 bases and J by 3 bases, leaving 11 bases between them. This CDR3 has 14 residues. Germline CDR1 is PRHDT and CDR2 is FYEKMQ (reference sequence). CDR3 loop: CASSLSGRYYEQYF. CDR3 nucleotide sequence: TGTGCCAGCAGCTTATCGGGCAGATACTACGAGCAGTACTTC.

The rearrangement uses TRBV7-6 and TRBJ2-1; D is possibly TRBD2 (7 bases). CDR1 and CDR2 from the germline V gene are SGHVS and FNYEAQ. This CDR3 region has 13 residues. The germline V and J ends were trimmed by 7 bases and 8 bases, with 15 bases remaining between them. CDR3 nucleotides: TGTGCCAGCACCTCTGGGGGGGCCCATGAGCAGTTCTTC. It specifies CASTSGGAHEQFF.

This clone was recorded many times. V and J are TRBV30 and TRBJ1-4; no clear D. Trimming shortened V by 2 bases and J by 14 bases, and 18 bases separated the two germline ends. The germline V gene encodes CDR1 GTSNPN and CDR2 SVGIG (reference sequence). The CDR3 is made up of 13 amino acids. This CDR3 reads CAWSPGPHNSLFF. Here the CDR3 DNA reads TGTGCCTGGAGTCCTGGCCCCCATAATTCGCTGTTTTTT.

This clone was seen a few times. A single base separates this from a much larger clone, so it may be a read error. V usage is TRBV12-3 or TRBV12-4 and J usage is TRBJ1-4, with TRBD1 identical over 7 bases. The length of the CDR3 is 16 residues. With V trimmed by 5 bases and J by 8 bases, 14 bases remained unmatched. CDR3 DNA: TGTGCCAGCAGTCAGCGACAGGGAAAGGCAGTGGAAAAACTGTTTTTT. Translating it yields CASSQRQGKAVEKLFF.

This clone was recorded at least ten times. The chain employs TRBV14 and TRBJ1-3; D is undetermined. The CDR3 sequence is 15 residues long. The V and J ends lost 1 base and 3 bases respectively, with 10 bases between them. Per germline, CDR1 SGHDN and CDR2 FVKESK. In DNA form, the CDR3 reads TGTGCCAGCAGCCAAGTTTTGGGGTATGGAAACACCATATATTTT. Encoded protein: CASSQVLGYGNTIYF.

Points on this clone: A much larger clonotype is one base distant, so this may be a read error. The rearrangement links TRBV6-1 to TRBJ2-7, with D perhaps TRBD2 (7 bases). The CDR3 has 14 residues. Germline CDR1 is MNHNS and CDR2 is SASEGT. DNA of the CDR3: TGTGCCAGCATACACGGGGGGCTGACCTACGAGCGGTACTTC. Protein: CASIHGGLTYERYF.

With respect to this clone: Since no conserved phenylalanine or tryptophan closes the CDR3, a read error is the likely cause. V and J are TRBV9 and TRBJ2-6; 7 bases match TRBD1. Unmatched junction bases numbered 14, after V lost 2 bases and J lost 0 bases. This CDR3 spans 20 amino acids. The germline CDR1 and CDR2 sequences are SGDLS and YYNGEE. CDR3 bases: TGTGCCAGCAGCGTCTCTCTGCTGGCCAGGGGGTTCTCTGGGGCCAACGTCCTGACTCTC. Translated, it gives CASSVSLLARGFSGANVLTL.

As concerns this clone: This sequence may be a read error, since a much larger clone differs from it by one base. The rearrangement links TRBV5-6 to TRBJ2-5; D tentatively reads TRBD1 or TRBD2 (6 bases each). The germline V gene encodes CDR1 SGHDT and CDR2 YYEEEE. The V and J ends lost 2 bases and 2 bases respectively, with 16 bases between them. The CDR3 runs to 16 residues. The chain's CDR3 is CASSFLEGGTQETQYF. In DNA, the CDR3 is TGTGCCAGCAGCTTTCTAGAGGGGGGCACTCAAGAGACCCAGTACTTC. Full variable domain (rest looked up from reference TRBV5-6 and TRBJ2-5): DAGVTQSPTHLIKTRGQQVTLRCSPKSGHDTVSWYQQALGQGPQFIFQYYEEEERQRGNFPDRFSGHQFPNYSSELNVNALLLGDSALYLCASSFLEGGTQETQYFGPGTRLLVL.

This clone was seen repeatedly, ten times or more. The rearrangement joins TRBV11-2 to TRBJ1-2; no reliable D call. V was clipped by 4 bases and J by 4 bases, with 10 bases between them. The CDR3 is 13 residues long. CDR1 is SGHAT and CDR2 is FQNNGV in the germline V gene. This chain's CDR3 is CASSSIRSYGYTF. The CDR3 DNA sequence: TGTGCCAGCAGCTCGATCAGATCCTATGGCTACACCTTC.

This clone was counted ten times or more. This chain uses TRBV7-6 with TRBJ2-3; either TRBD1 or TRBD2 may fit D (6 bases each). In germline, CDR1 is SGHVS, CDR2 FNYEAQ. Between the trimmed V and J ends, which lost 10 bases and 3 bases, there was a span of 17 bases. The CDR3 covers 14 residues. In DNA, the CDR3 is TGTGCCACTACGTTGGGGGGCCCAACAGATACGCAGTATTTT. Amino acid sequence: CATTLGGPTDTQYF.

This clone was seen a handful of times. This may stem from a read error, because a much larger clone lies one nucleotide away. Other DNA sequences in the same sample also yield this CDR3. The V call is TRBV11-2, the J call TRBJ1-1; TRBD1 is a possible D gene (6 bases). This CDR3 is built from 14 residues. Germline-derived CDR1 and CDR2 are SGHAT and FQNNGV. V shed 7 bases and J shed 3 bases, with 15 bases lying between them. CDR3 DNA sequence: TGTGCCAGCAAGTTTTGGGGGCTGGACACTGAAGCTTTCTTT. This gives the protein CASKFWGLDTEAFF. Looking up the rest from reference TRBV11-2 and TRBJ1-1 gives the full variable domain: EAGVAQSPRYKIIEKRQSVAFWCNPISGHATLYWYQQILGQGPKLLIQFQNNGVVDDSQLPKDRFSAERLKGVDSTLKIQPAKLEDSAVYLCASKFWGLDTEAFFGQGTRLTVV.

This clone was seen more than once but under ten times. This may stem from a read error, because a much larger clone lies one nucleotide away. The DNA for the CDR3 is TGTGCCAGCAGCCCCCGGGACAAACAAGAGACCCAGTACTTC. This codes for CASSPRDKQETQYF. The chain links TRBV12-3 or TRBV12-4 to TRBJ2-5, with D possibly TRBD1 on 6 matching bases. The length of the CDR3 is 14 residues. With 6 bases removed from V and 2 bases from J, the gap between germline ends came to 13 bases.

This clone has a count of ten or more. This chain uses TRBV20-1 with TRBJ2-5; D unresolved. The V end was cut by 5 bases, the J end by 2 bases, with 15 bases between. Germline V lookup: CDR1 DFQATT, CDR2 SNEGSKA (reference sequence). This CDR3 comprises 14 residues. CDR3 nucleotide sequence: TGCAGTGCTGGAAAGGCCGTCCGTCAAGAGACCCAGTACTTC. This encodes CSAGKAVRQETQYF.

The table lists this clone with many counts. CDR3 bases: TGTGCCAGCAGCTTAGCATCCTCTGGTTCTGGGGCCAACGTCCTGACTTTC. Residues: CASSLASSGSGANVLTF. The V and J genes are TRBV7-2 and TRBJ2-6; D unclear. Germline CDR1 is SGHTA and CDR2 is FQGNSA. V was pared by 0 bases and J by 1 base, with 10 bases between. CDR3 length: 17 residues.

This chain connects TRBV16 to TRBJ2-7; 8 positions match TRBD2. The CDR3 has 15 amino acids. Trimming took 2 bases from V and 3 from J; bases not matched to a gene: 6. Germline V lookup: CDR1 KGHSY, CDR2 FQNENV. The CDR3 sequence: CASSQKGLGSYEQYF. The CDR3 DNA reads TGTGCCAGCAGCCAAAAGGGACTAGGGAGCTACGAGCAGTACTTC.

In this sample, this clone turned up a few times. The chain uses TRBV28 and TRBJ2-7, with a tentative D call TRBD2 (5 bases). This CDR3 has 14 residues. Germline V gives CDR1 MDHEN, CDR2 SYDVKM. V gave up 7 bases and J gave up 4 bases, with 17 bases separating them. The CDR3 is CASIPSVTGYEQYF. CDR3 nucleotides: TGTGCCAGCATCCCGTCTGTTACGGGATACGAGCAGTACTTC.

CDR3 DNA: TGTGCCAGCAGTTTCACTCCTGACAGGGGCTACTACGAGCAGTACTTC. Translating it yields CASSFTPDRGYYEQYF. The rearrangement links TRBV27 to TRBJ2-7; 8 nucleotides match TRBD1. The CDR3 spans 16 residues. Trimming removed 3 bases from V and 3 bases from J; junction bases left unmatched: 10. Germline CDR1 and CDR2: MNHEY and SMNVEV (reference sequence).

Many counts were recorded for this clone. The CDR3: CSALAGGRALNEQFF. The CDR3 DNA is TGCAGTGCCCTGGCCGGCGGGAGGGCCCTAAATGAGCAGTTCTTC. The rearrangement uses TRBV20-1 and TRBJ2-1; 9 positions agree with TRBD2. Germline CDR1 and CDR2: DFQATT and SNEGSKA (reference sequence). CDR3 length: 15 residues. V lost 6 bases, J lost 7 bases, and 13 bases stayed unmatched.

This clone was recorded at least ten times. V and J are TRBV5-1 and TRBJ2-3; a weak D match, TRBD2 (7 bases). V dropped 0 bases and J dropped 3 bases, with 8 bases sitting between them. The CDR3 totals 14 residues. Germline V gene sequence: CDR1 SGHRS, CDR2 YFSETQ. The CDR3 region has the DNA TGCGCCAGCAGCTTGGAGGGGGGGACAGATACGCAGTATTTT. Its protein is CASSLEGGTDTQYF. Looking up the rest from reference TRBV5-1 and TRBJ2-3 gives the full variable domain: KAGVTQTPRYLIKTRGQQVTLSCSPISGHRSVSWYQQTPGQGLQFLFEYFSETQRNKGNFPGRFSGRQFSNSRSEMNVSTLELGDSALYLCASSLEGGTDTQYFGPGTRLTVL.

Worth noting for this clone: It may be a read error: a sequence one base away is much more abundant. The chain recombines TRBV6-5 with TRBJ1-1, with D tentatively TRBD1 (5 bases). Between the trimmed V and J ends, which lost 2 bases and 13 bases, there was a span of 20 bases. Per germline, CDR1 MNHEY and CDR2 SVGAGI. The CDR3 runs 14 residues. The CDR3 loop reads CASSYSSRAFGDFF. The CDR3 coding sequence is TGTGCCAGCAGTTACAGCTCCAGGGCGTTTGGGGATTTCTTT.

The chain combines TRBV20-1 with TRBJ2-7; 10 bases line up with TRBD1. The length of the CDR3 is 15 residues. V trimming: 0 bases; J trimming: 6 bases; junction bases outside the gene matches: 8. Looked up from germline, CDR1 is DFQATT and CDR2 is SNEGSKA (reference sequence). Written as DNA, the CDR3 is TGCAGTGCTAGAGAATGTAGACAGGGGGCTGTCGAGCAGTACTTC. Amino acids: CSARECRQGAVEQYF.

In this sample, this clone turned up a few times. The rearrangement joins TRBV11-1 to TRBJ2-2, with unresolved D. Germline CDR1 is SGHAT and CDR2 is FQDESV (reference sequence). The CDR3 length is 19 residues. V was clipped by 0 bases and J by 2 bases, with 19 bases between them. The CDR3 nucleotides read TGTGCCAGCAGCTTAGCGCTAAGGGCACGACCCTATAACACCGGGGAGCTGTTTTTT. It yields the protein CASSLALRARPYNTGELFF. Filled out from reference TRBV11-1 and TRBJ2-2, the complete variable domain reads EAEVAQSPRYKITEKSQAVAFWCDPISGHATLYWYRQILGQGPELLVQFQDESVVDDSQLPKDRFSAERLKGVDSTLKIQPAELGDSAMYLCASSLALRARPYNTGELFFGEGSRLTVL.